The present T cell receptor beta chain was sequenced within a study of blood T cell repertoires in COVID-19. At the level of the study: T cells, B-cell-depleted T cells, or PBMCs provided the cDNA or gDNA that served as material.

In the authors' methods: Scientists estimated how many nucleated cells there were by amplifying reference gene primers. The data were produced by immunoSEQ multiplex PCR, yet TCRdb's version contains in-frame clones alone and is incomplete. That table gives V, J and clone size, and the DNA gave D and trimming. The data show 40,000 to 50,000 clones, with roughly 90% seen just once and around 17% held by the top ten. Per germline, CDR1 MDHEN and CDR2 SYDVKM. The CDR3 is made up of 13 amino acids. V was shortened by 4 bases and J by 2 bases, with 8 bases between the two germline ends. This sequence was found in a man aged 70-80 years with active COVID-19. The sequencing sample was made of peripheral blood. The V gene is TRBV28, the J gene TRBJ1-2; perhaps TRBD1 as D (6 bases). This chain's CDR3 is CASSSGANYGYTF. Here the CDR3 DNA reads TGTGCCAGCAGTTCAGGGGCGAACTATGGCTACACCTTC.